Listed below are T cell receptor beta chains from one sample, sequenced in a study of blood T cells in healthy people across ages. MiXCR, run by TCRdb on the 5' RACE reads, gives a single entry per CDR3 protein. The sample shows about 1.1 million distinct CDR3 sequences, around two fifths of them seen only once. The sequenced sample consisted of blood. These receptors all come from a man younger than 35 in good health. Both conserved end residues are part of each CDR3. A D gene is named only where the DNA matches it firmly. Clone size appears in some rows only: once, few, many, or a class for an expanded clone.

J gene: TRBJ2-5
D gene: .
V gene: TRBV28
clone size: few
CDR3 DNA: TGTGCCAGCAGTTTCGCCCTAGCGAATGTCCAAGAGACCCAGTACTTC
CDR3 protein: CASSFALANVQETQYF

J gene: TRBJ2-7
D gene: .
V gene: TRBV20-1
clone size: few
CDR3 DNA: TGCAGTGCTAGAAACCCTAGCGCTACGTCCTACGAGCAGTACTTC
CDR3 protein: CSARNPSATSYEQYF

J gene: TRBJ2-5
D gene: .
V gene: TRBV29-1
clone size: few
CDR3 DNA: TGCAGCGTTGGTCCCCCGGGCTATGAGCAGTACTTC
CDR3 protein: CSVGPPGYEQYF

J gene: TRBJ1-4
D gene: .
V gene: TRBV5-5
clone size: .
CDR3 DNA: TGTGCCAGCAGCCCGCGGACAGAATTTGGAAAACTGTTTTTT
CDR3 protein: CASSPRTEFGKLFF

J gene: TRBJ1-3
D gene: .
V gene: TRBV6-6
clone size: .
CDR3 DNA: TGTGCCAGCAGTTATGTCCCGGCAGGGCGCTCTGGAAACACCATATATTTT
CDR3 protein: CASSYVPAGRSGNTIYF

J gene: TRBJ1-2
D gene: .
V gene: TRBV6-1
clone size: .
CDR3 DNA: TGTGCCAGCAGTAAGGACAACGGTAACTATGGCTACACCTTC
CDR3 protein: CASSKDNGNYGYTF

J gene: TRBJ2-4
D gene: .
V gene: TRBV20-1
clone size: .
CDR3 DNA: TGCAGTGCTAGATCTTCACTAGCCAAAAACATTCAGTACTTC
CDR3 protein: CSARSSLAKNIQYF

J gene: TRBJ1-5
D gene: .
V gene: TRBV12-3/TRBV12-4
clone size: once
CDR3 DNA: TGTGCCAGCCGGCGGGGGGCACAGCAGCCCCAGCATTTT
CDR3 protein: CASRRGAQQPQHF

J gene: TRBJ2-3
D gene: .
V gene: TRBV18
clone size: .
CDR3 DNA: TGTGCCAGCCCACCATTTCCGGGGGTGCAGGAAGATACGCAGTATTTT
CDR3 protein: CASPPFPGVQEDTQYF

J gene: TRBJ2-5
D gene: .
V gene: TRBV9
clone size: .
CDR3 DNA: TGTGCCAGCAGCGTAGCTGGGGACCCGGTACAAGAGACCCAGTACTTC
CDR3 protein: CASSVAGDPVQETQYF

J gene: TRBJ2-7
D gene: .
V gene: TRBV4-3
clone size: few
CDR3 DNA: TGCGCCAGCAGCTTAGTCGACTCTGTTCAAACCTACGAGCAGTACTTC
CDR3 protein: CASSLVDSVQTYEQYF

J gene: TRBJ2-3
D gene: TRBD2
V gene: TRBV12-3/TRBV12-4
clone size: .
CDR3 DNA: TGTGCCAGCAGTCTGTATTTGGCGGGGGGGGCCACAGATACGCAGTATTTT
CDR3 protein: CASSLYLAGGATDTQYF

J gene: TRBJ1-5
D gene: .
V gene: TRBV24-1
clone size: .
CDR3 DNA: TGTGCCACCAGTGACAATCAGGGTTACAATCAGCCCCAGCATTTT
CDR3 protein: CATSDNQGYNQPQHF

J gene: TRBJ2-1
D gene: TRBD2
V gene: TRBV5-1
clone size: .
CDR3 DNA: TGCGCCAGCAGCTCGACTAGCGGGGGGTCCTACAATGAGCAGTTCTTC
CDR3 protein: CASSSTSGGSYNEQFF

J gene: TRBJ2-3
D gene: TRBD2
V gene: TRBV12-3/TRBV12-4
clone size: .
CDR3 DNA: TGTGCCAGCAGTTTTTGGGCTAGCGGGGATACGCAGTATTTT
CDR3 protein: CASSFWASGDTQYF

J gene: TRBJ2-4
D gene: .
V gene: TRBV7-9
clone size: .
CDR3 DNA: TGTGCCAGCACCCAGAGTGGAATAGGCGGCATTCAGTACTTC
CDR3 protein: CASTQSGIGGIQYF

J gene: TRBJ2-5
D gene: TRBD2
V gene: TRBV29-1
clone size: .
CDR3 DNA: TGCAGCGTTGGGGCCCGACTAGCGGGAAACCGGACCCAGTACTTC
CDR3 protein: CSVGARLAGNRTQYF